These 21 T cell receptor beta chains came from one sample sequenced in a study of blood T cell repertoires in COVID-19. Assay used: immunoSEQ multiplex PCR; TCRdb lists only in-frame clones, some missing. Among around 99,000 clones listed, approximately 87% were seen once. Specimen: peripheral blood. These receptors all come from a woman aged 55-69 years with acute or convalescent COVID-19.

This chain links TRBV19 with TRBJ1-1, with a weak D call TRBD1 (5 bases). This CDR3 contains 14 residues. Germline CDR1 and CDR2: LNHDA and SQIVND (reference sequence). Trimming left V 5 bases short and J 2 bases short, with 12 bases between. CDR3 coding DNA: TGTGCCAGTAGTCCGCAGGGTGGCAACACTGAAGCTTTCTTT. Translating it yields CASSPQGGNTEAFF.

The table lists this clone with a few counts. V gene TRBV27 combines with J gene TRBJ1-5, with a weak D call TRBD1 (5 bases). The CDR3 is made up of 13 amino acids. V shed 6 bases and J shed 6 bases, with 12 bases lying between them. Germline V gene lookup returns CDR1 MNHEY and CDR2 SMNVEV (reference sequence). CDR3 nucleotide sequence: TGTGCCAGCAGCGTGACAGACCGTCAGCCCCAGCATTTT. This gives the protein CASSVTDRQPQHF.

For the CDR3, the DNA is TGCGCCAGCAGCTACCGGACAGGGGGTAGCGGGGAGCTGTTTTTT. This sequence encodes CASSYRTGGSGELFF. The chain carries TRBV5-1 and TRBJ2-2; 10 positions match TRBD1. The CDR3 spans 15 residues. Germline V gene data show CDR1 as SGHRS and CDR2 as YFSETQ. V was pared by 3 bases and J by 7 bases, with 6 bases of the junction left unmatched.

This clone came up once. This chain connects TRBV3-1 (or the pseudogene TRBV3-2) to TRBJ2-1, with 9 bases aligning to TRBD2. Germline CDR1 reads LGHDT; CDR2 reads YNNKEL (reference sequence). The CDR3 sequence is 16 residues long. Losses at the gene ends were 3 bases for V and 6 bases for J; bases not matched to a gene: 9. Here the CDR3 reads CASSHYRTSDGNEQFF. The CDR3 nucleotides read TGTGCCAGCAGCCATTACCGGACTAGCGACGGCAATGAGCAGTTCTTC.

The chain is built from TRBV10-3 and TRBJ2-1, with TRBD2 matching 11 bases. Trimming cost V 0 bases and J 0 bases; bases outside gene matches: 16. The CDR3 consists of 22 residues. Per the germline V gene, CDR1 is ENHRY and CDR2 is SYGVKD. The CDR3 nucleotides are TGTGCCATCAGTGAGTCATTACGGTGGGGGACTAGCGGAACGAACTCCTACAATGAGCAGTTCTTC. Translation: CAISESLRWGTSGTNSYNEQFF.

This rearrangement joins TRBV15 to TRBJ2-1; 9 bases agree with TRBD2. V was clipped by 3 bases and J by 3 bases; unmatched bases: 9. CDR1 is LNHNV and CDR2 is YYDKDF in the germline V gene (reference sequence). The CDR3 runs to 17 residues. In nucleotides, the CDR3 is TGTGCCACCAGCAGCGTTAGCGGGAGAGTATTCTACAATGAGCAGTTCTTC. This encodes CATSSVSGRVFYNEQFF.

This rearrangement joins TRBV20-1 to TRBJ2-3; 7 bases align to TRBD2. V lost 3 bases, J lost 2 bases, and 5 bases stayed unmatched. CDR1 DFQATT and CDR2 SNEGSKA come from the germline V gene (reference sequence). The CDR3 sequence is 14 residues long. CDR3 coding DNA: TGCAGTGCTAGTGGGACTACCCCCACAGATACGCAGTATTTT. Amino acid sequence: CSASGTTPTDTQYF.

The chain combines TRBV28 with TRBJ1-2; TRBD1 matches at 7 bases. The CDR3 has 15 residues. J gave up 2 bases and V 4 bases, and 7 bases lay outside the gene matches. Germline values: CDR1 MDHEN, CDR2 SYDVKM. The CDR3 coding sequence is TGTGCCAGCAGTTCCTCAGGGGGTATCAACTATGGCTACACCTTC. Protein: CASSSSGGINYGYTF.

The chain links TRBV5-1 to TRBJ2-2; 13 bases line up with TRBD2. The trim removed 2 bases at V and 7 bases at J, leaving 23 bases unmatched. The CDR3 is made up of 22 amino acids. The germline gives CDR1 SGHRS, CDR2 YFSETQ. CDR3 nucleotide sequence: TGCGCCAGCAGCTTCGGGAACACAACGTGGGGACTAGCGGGAAGCCAGGGCGGGGAGCTGTTTTTT. This translates into CASSFGNTTWGLAGSQGGELFF.

This rearrangement joins TRBV4-1 to TRBJ1-2; TRBD1 aligns across 7 bases. Unmatched junction bases numbered 18, after V lost 4 bases and J lost 4 bases. There are 18 residues in the CDR3. Germline CDR1 is MGHRA and CDR2 is YSYEKL. CDR3 nucleotides: TGCGCCAGCAGCCTCACCTTACAGCTCCGACAGGGCCGCTATGGCTACACCTTC. Protein sequence: CASSLTLQLRQGRYGYTF.

Only one count was recorded for this clone. The V call is TRBV5-1, the J call TRBJ2-6; possibly TRBD1 for D (5 bases). Germline-derived CDR1 and CDR2 are SGHRS and YFSETQ. Trimming removed 4 bases at V and 2 bases at J, with 13 bases between. CDR3 length equals 16 residues. The CDR3 DNA reads as TGCGCCAGCAGCGTGGGGCCAGTGCCTGGGGCCAACGTCCTGACTTTC. Its translation: CASSVGPVPGANVLTF.

The chain uses TRBV5-1 and TRBJ2-3; 8 bases agree with TRBD2. There are 15 residues in the CDR3. V was clipped by 5 bases and J by 2 bases; unmatched bases: 7. CDR1 is SGHRS, CDR2 YFSETQ, per germline. This CDR3 reads CASRWLAGSTDTQYF. The DNA for the CDR3 is TGCGCCAGCAGGTGGCTAGCGGGCTCCACAGATACGCAGTATTTT.

The chain recombines TRBV18 with TRBJ1-1, with unresolved D. Trimming pared 5 bases from V and 1 base from J, leaving 8 bases between. Germline V gene sequence: CDR1 KGHSH, CDR2 LQKENI. The CDR3 runs to 13 residues. The CDR3 region is CASSDIWNTEAFF. The CDR3 nucleotides are TGTGCCAGCTCAGACATATGGAACACTGAAGCTTTCTTT.

The table lists this clone with a few counts. The chain couples TRBV3-1 (or the pseudogene TRBV3-2) to TRBJ1-6; 7 bases match TRBD1. J was trimmed by 4 bases and V by 3 bases; bases with no gene match: 12. This CDR3 contains 18 residues. Germline CDR1 LGHDT, CDR2 YNNKEL (reference sequence). The CDR3 loop is CASSHSSRGSRYNSPLHF. The CDR3 coding sequence is TGTGCCAGCAGCCACAGTTCCAGGGGGTCAAGATATAATTCACCCCTCCACTTT.

The chain combines TRBV19 with TRBJ1-2, with 8 bases aligning to TRBD1. This CDR3 is built from 16 residues. V shed 6 bases and J 2 bases; nucleotides not matched to a gene: 11. Germline V gene lookup returns CDR1 LNHDA and CDR2 SQIVND (reference sequence). For the CDR3, the DNA is TGTGCCAGTAGAGGGCAGGGGGCCATATTAAACTATGGCTACACCTTC. It codes for CASRGQGAILNYGYTF.

The chain couples TRBV7-6 to TRBJ2-2, with D uncertain. Germline-derived CDR1 and CDR2 are SGHVS and FNYEAQ. The CDR3 sequence is 15 residues long. V was clipped by 3 bases and J by 0 bases, with 8 bases between them. The CDR3 is CASSFLPSNTGELFF. In nucleotides, the CDR3 is TGTGCCAGCAGCTTTCTACCGTCGAACACCGGGGAGCTGTTTTTT.

The chain carries TRBV3-1 (or the pseudogene TRBV3-2) and TRBJ1-1; no reliable D call. The CDR3 extends over 13 amino acids. Between the trimmed V and J ends, which lost 1 base and 6 bases, there was a span of 9 bases. Germline CDR1 is LGHDT and CDR2 is YNNKEL (reference sequence). Here the CDR3 reads CASSQAEGSEAFF. CDR3 DNA sequence: TGTGCCAGCAGCCAAGCTGAGGGCTCTGAAGCTTTCTTT.

The rearrangement joins TRBV13 to TRBJ1-1; TRBD1 might be the D (6 bases). The CDR3 consists of 15 residues. V shed 5 bases and J shed 4 bases, with 17 bases lying between them. Germline V gene sequence: CDR1 PRHDT, CDR2 FYEKMQ (reference sequence). The CDR3 sequence: CASSPGGQGGTEAFF. The CDR3 nucleotides read TGTGCCAGCAGCCCGGGGGGGCAGGGTGGCACTGAAGCTTTCTTT.

This clone is termed medium-sized. The chain employs TRBV28 and TRBJ1-6, with TRBD1 identical over 7 bases. CDR3 length: 13 amino acids. CDR1 and CDR2 from the germline V gene are MDHEN and SYDVKM. Trimming at V came to 8 bases and at J to 6 bases, leaving 4 bases not matched to a gene. DNA for the CDR3: TGTGCCAGCTCGGGGACAGTTAATTCACCCCTCCACTTT. Amino acids: CASSGTVNSPLHF.

This chain joins TRBV19 and TRBJ2-7, with D possibly TRBD2 on 6 matching bases. CDR3 length: 14 amino acids. The V gene's germline CDR1 is LNHDA and CDR2 SQIVND (reference sequence). V lost 3 bases and J 7 bases, leaving 16 bases between the germline ends. The CDR3 loop reads CASSMTSTRGEQYF. The DNA of the CDR3 is TGTGCCAGTAGTATGACTAGTACTCGTGGGGAGCAGTACTTC.

For this clone: The identical CDR3 is also encoded by other nucleotide sequences in the sample. The genes are TRBV18 and TRBJ2-7, with TRBD2 identical over 9 bases. This CDR3 region has 16 residues. The junction had 6 bases not matched to a gene; V was cut back by 0 bases and J by 3 bases. Germline V gene lookup returns CDR1 KGHSH and CDR2 LQKENI. The CDR3 DNA reads TGTGCCAGCTCACCACCGGGGACTAGCCGAAACTACGAGCAGTACTTC. Protein product: CASSPPGTSRNYEQYF.